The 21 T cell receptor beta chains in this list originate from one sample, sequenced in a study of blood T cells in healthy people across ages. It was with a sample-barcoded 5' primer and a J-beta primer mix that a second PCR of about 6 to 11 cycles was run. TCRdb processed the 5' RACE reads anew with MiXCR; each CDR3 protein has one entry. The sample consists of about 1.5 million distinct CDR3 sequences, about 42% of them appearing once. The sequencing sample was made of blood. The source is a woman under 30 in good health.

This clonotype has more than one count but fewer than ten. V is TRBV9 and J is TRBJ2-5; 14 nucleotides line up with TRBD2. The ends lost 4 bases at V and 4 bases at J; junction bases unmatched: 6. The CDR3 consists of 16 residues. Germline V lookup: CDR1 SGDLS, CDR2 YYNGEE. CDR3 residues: CASSPYGLAGGETQYF. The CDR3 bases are TGTGCCAGCAGCCCATATGGACTAGCGGGGGGAGAGACCCAGTACTTC.

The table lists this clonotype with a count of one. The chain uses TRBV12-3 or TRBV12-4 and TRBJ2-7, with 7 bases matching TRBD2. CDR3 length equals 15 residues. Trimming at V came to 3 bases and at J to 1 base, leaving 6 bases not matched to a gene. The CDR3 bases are TGTGCCAGCAGTTTGGGGGGGGTCGCGTCCTACGAGCAGTACTTC. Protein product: CASSLGGVASYEQYF.

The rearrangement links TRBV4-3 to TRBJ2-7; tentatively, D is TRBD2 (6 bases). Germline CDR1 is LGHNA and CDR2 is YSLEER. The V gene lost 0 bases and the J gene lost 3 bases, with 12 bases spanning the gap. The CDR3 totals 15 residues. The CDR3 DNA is TGCGCCAGCAGCCAAGATCTGTCGGGAGTCTACGAGCAGTACTTC. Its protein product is CASSQDLSGVYEQYF.

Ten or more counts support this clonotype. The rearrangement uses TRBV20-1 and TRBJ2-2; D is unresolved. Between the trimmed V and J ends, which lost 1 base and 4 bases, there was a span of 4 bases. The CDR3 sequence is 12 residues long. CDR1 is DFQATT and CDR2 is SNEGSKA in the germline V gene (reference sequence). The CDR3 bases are TGCAGTGCTAGAGGGATCACCGGGGAGCTGTTTTTT. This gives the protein CSARGITGELFF.

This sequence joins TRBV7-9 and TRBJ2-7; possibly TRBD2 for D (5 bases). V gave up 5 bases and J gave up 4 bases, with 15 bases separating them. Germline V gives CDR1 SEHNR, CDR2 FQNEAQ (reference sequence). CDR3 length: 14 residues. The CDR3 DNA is TGTGCCAGCAGCGTTAGCGACGATACGTACGAGCAGTACTTC. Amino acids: CASSVSDDTYEQYF.

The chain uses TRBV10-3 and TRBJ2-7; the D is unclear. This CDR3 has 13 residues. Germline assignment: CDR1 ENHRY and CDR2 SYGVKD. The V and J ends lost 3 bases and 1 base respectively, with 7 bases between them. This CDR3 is CAISDQLSYEQYF. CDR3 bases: TGTGCCATCAGTGATCAGTTATCCTACGAGCAGTACTTC.

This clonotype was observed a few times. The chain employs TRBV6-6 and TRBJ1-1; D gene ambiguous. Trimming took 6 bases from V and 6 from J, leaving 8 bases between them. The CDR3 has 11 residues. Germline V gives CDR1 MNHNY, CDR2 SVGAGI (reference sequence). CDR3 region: CASSRPSEAFF. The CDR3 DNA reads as TGTGCCAGCAGCCGCCCCTCTGAAGCTTTCTTT.

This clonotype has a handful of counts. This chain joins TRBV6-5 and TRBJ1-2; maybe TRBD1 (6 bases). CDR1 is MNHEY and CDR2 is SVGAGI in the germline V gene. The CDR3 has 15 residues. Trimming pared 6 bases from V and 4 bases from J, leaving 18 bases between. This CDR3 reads CASRKQGMPGYGYTF. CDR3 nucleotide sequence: TGTGCCAGCAGAAAACAGGGTATGCCTGGCTATGGCTACACCTTC.

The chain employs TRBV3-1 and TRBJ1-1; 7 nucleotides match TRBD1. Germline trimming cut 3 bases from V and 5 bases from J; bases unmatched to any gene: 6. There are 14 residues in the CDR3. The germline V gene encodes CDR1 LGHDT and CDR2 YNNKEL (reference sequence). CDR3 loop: CASSQRTGRTEAFF. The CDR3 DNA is TGTGCCAGCAGCCAGAGGACAGGACGAACTGAAGCTTTCTTT.

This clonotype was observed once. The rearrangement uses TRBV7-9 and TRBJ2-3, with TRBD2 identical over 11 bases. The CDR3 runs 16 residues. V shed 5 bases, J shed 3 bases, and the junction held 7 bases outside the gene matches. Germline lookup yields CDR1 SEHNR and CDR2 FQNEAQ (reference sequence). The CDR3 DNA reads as TGTGCCAGCAGCCATCCTAGCGGGGGGAGAACAGATACGCAGTATTTT. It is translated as CASSHPSGGRTDTQYF.

The CDR3, as DNA: TGTGCCAGCAGCTTAGGAGGACAGGGTGAAGAGACCCAGTACTTC. It encodes CASSLGGQGEETQYF. The J gene is TRBJ2-5, the V gene TRBV7-9, with 8 bases matching TRBD1. The CDR3 spans 15 residues. CDR1 SEHNR and CDR2 FQNEAQ come from the germline V gene (reference sequence). V was pared by 1 base and J by 3 bases, with 4 bases of the junction left unmatched.

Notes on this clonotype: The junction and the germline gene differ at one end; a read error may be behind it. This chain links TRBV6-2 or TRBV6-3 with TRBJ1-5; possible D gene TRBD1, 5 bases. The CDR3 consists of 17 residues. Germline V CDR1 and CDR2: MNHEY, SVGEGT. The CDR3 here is CAGSYSLGGGDNQPQHF. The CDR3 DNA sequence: TGTGCCGGCAGTTACTCGCTCGGGGGAGGGGACAATCAGCCCCAGCATTTT.

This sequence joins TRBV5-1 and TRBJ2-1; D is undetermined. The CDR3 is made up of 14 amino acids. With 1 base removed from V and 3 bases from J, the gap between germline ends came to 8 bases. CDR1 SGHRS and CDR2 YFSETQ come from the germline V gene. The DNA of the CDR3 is TGCGCCAGCAGCTTGAACGGTATCTACAATGAGCAGTTCTTC. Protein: CASSLNGIYNEQFF.

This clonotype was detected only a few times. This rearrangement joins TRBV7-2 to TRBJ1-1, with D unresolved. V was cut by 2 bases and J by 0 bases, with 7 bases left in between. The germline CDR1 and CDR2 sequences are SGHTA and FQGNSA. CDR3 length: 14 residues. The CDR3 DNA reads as TGTGCCAGCAGCTTACAGTTTGTGAACACTGAAGCTTTCTTT. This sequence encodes CASSLQFVNTEAFF.

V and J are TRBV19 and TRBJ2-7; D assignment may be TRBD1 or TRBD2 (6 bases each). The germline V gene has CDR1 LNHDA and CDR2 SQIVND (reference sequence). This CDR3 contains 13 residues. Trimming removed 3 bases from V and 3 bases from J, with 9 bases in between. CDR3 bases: TGTGCCAGTAGTATTGGAGGGGGCTACGAGCAGTACTTC. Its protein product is CASSIGGGYEQYF.

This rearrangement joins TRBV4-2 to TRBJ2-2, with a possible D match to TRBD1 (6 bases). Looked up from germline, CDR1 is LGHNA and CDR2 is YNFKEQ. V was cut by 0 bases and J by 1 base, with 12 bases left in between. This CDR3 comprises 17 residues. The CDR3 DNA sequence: TGTGCCAGCAGCCAAGAATCCCTGACAGGGAACACCGGGGAGCTGTTTTTT. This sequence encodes CASSQESLTGNTGELFF.

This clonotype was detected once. CDR3 region: CASTRAGSNYGYTF. The CDR3 coding sequence is TGTGCCAGCACTCGAGCAGGATCTAACTATGGCTACACCTTC. The rearrangement joins TRBV3-1 to TRBJ1-2; no clear D. V lost 7 bases and J 0 bases, leaving 12 bases between the germline ends. CDR1 LGHDT and CDR2 YNNKEL come from the germline V gene (reference sequence). CDR3 length: 14 amino acids.

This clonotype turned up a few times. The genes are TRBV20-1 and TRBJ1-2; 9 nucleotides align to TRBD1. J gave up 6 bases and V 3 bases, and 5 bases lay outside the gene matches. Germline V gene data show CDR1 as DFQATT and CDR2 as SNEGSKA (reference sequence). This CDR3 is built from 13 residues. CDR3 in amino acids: CSARNRGQDGYTF. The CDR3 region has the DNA TGCAGTGCTAGGAACAGGGGGCAAGATGGCTACACCTTC.

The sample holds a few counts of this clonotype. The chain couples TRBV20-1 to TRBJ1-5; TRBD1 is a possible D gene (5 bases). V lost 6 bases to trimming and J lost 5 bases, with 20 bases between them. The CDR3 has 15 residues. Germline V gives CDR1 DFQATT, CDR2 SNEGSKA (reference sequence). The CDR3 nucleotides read TGCAGTGCCGGAGAGGGACGGCCAAGCGATCAGCCCCAGCATTTT. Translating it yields CSAGEGRPSDQPQHF.

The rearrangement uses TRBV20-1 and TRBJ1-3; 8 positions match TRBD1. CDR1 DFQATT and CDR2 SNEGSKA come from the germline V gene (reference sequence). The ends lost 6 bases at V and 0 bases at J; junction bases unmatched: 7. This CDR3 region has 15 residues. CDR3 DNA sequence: TGCAGTGCATCGGGACAGGCTAACTCTGGAAACACCATATATTTT. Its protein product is CSASGQANSGNTIYF.

Written as DNA, the CDR3 is TGTGCCAGCACCTCGGGACTTATGAACACTGAAGCTTTCTTT. Encoded protein: CASTSGLMNTEAFF. The V and J genes are TRBV27 and TRBJ1-1; TRBD1 is a possible D gene (5 bases). This CDR3 has 14 residues. The germline V gene has CDR1 MNHEY and CDR2 SMNVEV (reference sequence). Trimming removed 7 bases at V and 0 bases at J, with 12 bases between.